Listed here are 16 T cell receptor beta chains from one sample, sequenced in a study (dated by TCRdb to the mid-2010s). Preparation of the library involved 5' RACE. The data were produced on an Illumina MiSeq. The public reads were reprocessed in TCRdb via fastp at Q25 and MiXCR, keeping in-frame beta chains. All rows with the same CDR3 protein become a single entry with the most common DNA and genes. This sample lists roughly 50,000 distinct CDR3 sequences; approximately 23% were detected once. The top ten constitute 2.5% to 4% of the sample. Sequenced material: tumor-infiltrating naive CD4+ T cells sorted from the breast tumor. The cell subset or site label, read with the paper, signifies: naive CD4+ T cells, CD4+CD45RA+CD25-. Receptor source: a female donor with breast cancer.

V usage is TRBV7-9 and J usage is TRBJ1-2, with D possibly TRBD1 on 5 matching bases. V lost 2 bases, J lost 6 bases, and 10 bases lay in between. The CDR3 consists of 13 residues. Germline values: CDR1 SEHNR, CDR2 FQNEAQ (reference sequence). CDR3 residues: CASSLMQGDGYTF. The CDR3 coding sequence is TGTGCCAGCAGCTTAATGCAGGGTGATGGCTACACCTTC.

The V gene is TRBV7-2, the J gene TRBJ2-7, with TRBD2 as a possible D gene (7 bases). Trimming stripped 5 bases from V and 3 bases from J, with 23 bases between. The CDR3 is 17 amino acids. CDR1 and CDR2 (germline): SGHTA, FQGNSA. CDR3 in amino acids: CASSQARGGGRIYEQYF. DNA of the CDR3: TGTGCCAGCAGCCAGGCACGAGGGGGGGGGAGGATCTACGAGCAGTACTTC.

The sample holds a few counts of this clonotype. The CDR3 is CASSLDGTGGPSFF. The CDR3 coding sequence is TGCGCCAGCAGCTTGGATGGGACAGGGGGCCCGTCTTTCTTT. The chain joins TRBV5-1 to TRBJ1-1; 12 bases are shared with TRBD1. V trimming: 0 bases; J trimming: 12 bases; junction bases outside the gene matches: 6. Germline assignment: CDR1 SGHRS and CDR2 YFSETQ. The CDR3 extends over 14 amino acids. The complete variable domain, with remaining parts taken from reference TRBV5-1 and TRBJ1-1, reads KAGVTQTPRYLIKTRGQQVTLSCSPISGHRSVSWYQQTPGQGLQFLFEYFSETQRNKGNFPGRFSGRQFSNSRSEMNVSTLELGDSALYLCASSLDGTGGPSFFGQGTRLTVV.

This clonotype occurred a few times. V is TRBV24-1 and J is TRBJ1-6, with TRBD1 identical over 11 bases. The CDR3 loop spans 15 amino acids. In germline, CDR1 is KGHDR, CDR2 SFDVKD. V lost 5 bases and J lost 8; bases outside the gene matches: 4. Here the CDR3 DNA reads TGTGCCACCAGTGTTCCGGACAGGGGGCATTCACCCCTCCACTTT. Its translation: CATSVPDRGHSPLHF.

CDR3 coding DNA: TGTGCCAGCAGCTTAGAGGACACTGAAGCTTTCTTT. The encoded protein is CASSLEDTEAFF. This sequence joins TRBV7-9 and TRBJ1-1; D is undetermined. This CDR3 has 12 residues. Trimming stripped 1 base from V and 3 bases from J, with 3 bases between. The V gene's germline CDR1 is SEHNR and CDR2 FQNEAQ (reference sequence). Full variable domain (missing parts from reference TRBV7-9 and TRBJ1-1): DTGVSQNPRHKITKRGQNVTFRCDPISEHNRLYWYRQTLGQGPEFLTYFQNEAQLEKSRLLSDRFSAERPKGSFSTLEIQRTEQGDSAMYLCASSLEDTEAFFGQGTRLTVV.

V is TRBV20-1 and J is TRBJ2-1; 12 bases fit TRBD2. Germline CDR1 is DFQATT and CDR2 is SNEGSKA (reference sequence). With V trimmed by 2 bases and J by 5 bases, 1 base remained unmatched. This CDR3 region has 14 residues. CDR3 region: CSARLAGGNNEQFF. CDR3 coding DNA: TGCAGTGCTAGACTAGCGGGAGGGAACAATGAGCAGTTCTTC.

This clonotype was seen only a few times. The chain uses TRBV28 and TRBJ2-3; 7 bases are shared with TRBD2. Germline V gene lookup returns CDR1 MDHEN and CDR2 SYDVKM. CDR3 length: 14 amino acids. V was clipped by 6 bases and J by 9 bases; unmatched bases: 12. CDR3 coding DNA: TGTGCCAGCAGGCCGCCGGGACTAAGGTCGACGCAGTATTTT. This translates into CASRPPGLRSTQYF.

The chain has TRBV5-7 and TRBJ1-2, with 7 bases lining up with TRBD1. TRBV5-7 is an open reading frame whose function is uncertain. The CDR3 runs to 13 residues. After removal of 0 bases from V and 7 bases from J, the junction contained 3 bases not matched to a gene. The CDR3 here is CASSLDRGSGYTF. CDR3 DNA sequence: TGTGCCAGCAGCTTGGACAGGGGAAGTGGCTACACCTTC.

The V and J genes are TRBV28 and TRBJ2-7; the D gene is possibly TRBD2 (5 bases). V gave up 2 bases and J gave up 3 bases, with 14 bases separating them. In germline, CDR1 is MDHEN, CDR2 SYDVKM. The CDR3 runs 15 residues. The CDR3, as DNA: TGTGCCAGCAGTTTAGATTGGATTCGGGGCTACGAGCAGTACTTC. Amino acids: CASSLDWIRGYEQYF.

This clonotype turned up a few times. The chain recombines TRBV27 with TRBJ1-5; D perhaps matches TRBD1 (5 bases). V lost 2 bases and J 2 bases, leaving 10 bases between the germline ends. Germline CDR1 is MNHEY and CDR2 is SMNVEV (reference sequence). The CDR3 is 15 amino acids. The CDR3 here is CASSLAGRRNQPQHF. Here the CDR3 DNA reads TGTGCCAGCAGTTTAGCGGGGCGGCGCAATCAGCCCCAGCATTTT.

This chain links TRBV15 with TRBJ2-1; D not certain. The length of the CDR3 is 12 residues. Germline V gene lookup returns CDR1 LNHNV and CDR2 YYDKDF (reference sequence). Trimming cost V 1 base and J 4 bases, with 2 bases left between them. CDR3 nucleotide sequence: TGTGCCACCAGCAGAGTATACAATGAGCAGTTCTTC. Protein product: CATSRVYNEQFF. Full variable domain (remainder filled in from reference TRBV15 and TRBJ2-1): DAMVIQNPRYQVTQFGKPVTLSCSQTLNHNVMYWYQQKSSQAPKLLFHYYDKDFNNEADTPDNFQSRRPNTSFCFLDIRSPGLGDTAMYLCATSRVYNEQFFGPGTRLTVL.

This clonotype was detected a few times. This chain connects TRBV19 to TRBJ2-1; D is undetermined. V shed 1 base and J shed 7 bases, with 17 bases lying between them. The CDR3 runs 16 residues. The germline V gene encodes CDR1 LNHDA and CDR2 SQIVND (reference sequence). Here the CDR3 reads CASSIGNPGVENEQFF. The CDR3 coding sequence is TGTGCCAGTAGTATAGGAAACCCTGGTGTTGAGAATGAGCAGTTCTTC.

This clonotype showed up just a few times. This chain joins TRBV4-2 and TRBJ2-3; D is ambiguous. From germline, CDR1 is LGHNA and CDR2 YNFKEQ. Trimming shortened V by 2 bases and J by 0 bases, and 6 bases separated the two germline ends. The CDR3 contains 14 residues. The CDR3 DNA is TGTGCCAGCAGCCAATTTAGTAGCACAGATACGCAGTATTTT. Translating gives CASSQFSSTDTQYF.

This clonotype was counted between two and nine times. The chain has TRBV7-6 and TRBJ1-3; 7 positions match TRBD1. The CDR3 runs 16 residues. The junction had 3 bases not matched to a gene; V was cut back by 1 base and J by 0 bases. CDR1 SGHVS and CDR2 FNYEAQ come from the germline V gene. Here the CDR3 reads CASSLGQGVSGNTIYF. CDR3 DNA: TGTGCCAGCAGCTTAGGACAGGGAGTCTCTGGAAACACCATATATTTT.

This chain links TRBV4-1 with TRBJ1-5, with 12 bases that match TRBD1. Germline CDR1 is MGHRA and CDR2 is YSYEKL. The CDR3 contains 15 residues. V was pared by 2 bases and J by 7 bases, with 3 bases of the junction left unmatched. As DNA, the CDR3 is TGCGCCAGCAGCCAAACGGGACAGGGGGCCCAGCCCCAGCATTTT. Protein product: CASSQTGQGAQPQHF.

The genes are TRBV5-1 and TRBJ1-2; D may be TRBD1 (6 bases). The CDR3 has 13 residues. Deletions cut 2 bases from V and 5 bases from J, with 10 bases between. Germline V lookup: CDR1 SGHRS, CDR2 YFSETQ. The CDR3 DNA follows: TGCGCCAGCAGCTTACAGGGCGAATATGGCTACACCTTC. Amino acids: CASSLQGEYGYTF.